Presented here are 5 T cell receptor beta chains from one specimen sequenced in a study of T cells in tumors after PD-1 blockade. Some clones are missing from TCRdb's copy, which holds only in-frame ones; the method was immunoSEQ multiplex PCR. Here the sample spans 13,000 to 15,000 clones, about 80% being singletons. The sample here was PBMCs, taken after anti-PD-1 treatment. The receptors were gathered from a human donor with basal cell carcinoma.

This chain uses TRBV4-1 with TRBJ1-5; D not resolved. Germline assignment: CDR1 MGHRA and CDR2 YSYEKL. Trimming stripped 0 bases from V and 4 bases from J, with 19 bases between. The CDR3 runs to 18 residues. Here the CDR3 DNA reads TGCGCCAGCAGCCAAGAACCCAGTCGTGGAACTAAGAATCAGCCCCAGCATTTT. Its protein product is CASSQEPSRGTKNQPQHF.

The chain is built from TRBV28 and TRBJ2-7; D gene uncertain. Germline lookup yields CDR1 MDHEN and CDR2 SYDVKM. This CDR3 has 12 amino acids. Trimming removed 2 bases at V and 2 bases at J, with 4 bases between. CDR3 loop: CASSLATYEQYF. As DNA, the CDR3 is TGTGCCAGCAGTTTAGCAACCTACGAGCAGTACTTC.

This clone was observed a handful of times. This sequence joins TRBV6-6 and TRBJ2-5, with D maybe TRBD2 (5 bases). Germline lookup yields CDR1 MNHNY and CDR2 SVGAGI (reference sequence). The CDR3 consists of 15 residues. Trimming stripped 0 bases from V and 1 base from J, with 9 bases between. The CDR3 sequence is CASSYSVSGQETQYF. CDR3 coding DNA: TGTGCCAGCAGTTACTCAGTCAGCGGCCAAGAGACCCAGTACTTC.

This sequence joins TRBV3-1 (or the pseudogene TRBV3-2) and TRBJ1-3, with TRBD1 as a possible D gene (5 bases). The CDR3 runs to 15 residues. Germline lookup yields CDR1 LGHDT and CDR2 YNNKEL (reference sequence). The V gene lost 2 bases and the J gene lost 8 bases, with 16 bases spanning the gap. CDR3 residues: CASSQWGLRADTIYF. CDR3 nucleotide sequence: TGTGCCAGCAGCCAATGGGGCCTAAGGGCGGACACCATATATTTT.

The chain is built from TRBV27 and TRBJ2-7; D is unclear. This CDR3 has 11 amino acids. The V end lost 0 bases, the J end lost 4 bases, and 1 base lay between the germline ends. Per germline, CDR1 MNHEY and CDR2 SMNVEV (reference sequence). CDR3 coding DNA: TGTGCCAGCAGTTTATCATACGAGCAGTACTTC. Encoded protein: CASSLSYEQYF.